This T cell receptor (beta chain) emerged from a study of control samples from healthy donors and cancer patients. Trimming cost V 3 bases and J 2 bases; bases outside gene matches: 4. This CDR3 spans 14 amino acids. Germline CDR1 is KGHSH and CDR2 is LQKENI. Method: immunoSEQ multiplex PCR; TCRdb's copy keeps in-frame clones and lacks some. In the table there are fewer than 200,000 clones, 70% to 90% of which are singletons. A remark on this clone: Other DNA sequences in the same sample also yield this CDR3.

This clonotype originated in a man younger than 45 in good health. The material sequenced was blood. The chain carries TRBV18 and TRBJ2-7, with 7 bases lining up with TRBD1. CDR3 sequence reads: CASSPRQGTYEQYF. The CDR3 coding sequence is TGTGCCAGCTCACCCCGACAGGGAACCTACGAGCAGTACTTC.